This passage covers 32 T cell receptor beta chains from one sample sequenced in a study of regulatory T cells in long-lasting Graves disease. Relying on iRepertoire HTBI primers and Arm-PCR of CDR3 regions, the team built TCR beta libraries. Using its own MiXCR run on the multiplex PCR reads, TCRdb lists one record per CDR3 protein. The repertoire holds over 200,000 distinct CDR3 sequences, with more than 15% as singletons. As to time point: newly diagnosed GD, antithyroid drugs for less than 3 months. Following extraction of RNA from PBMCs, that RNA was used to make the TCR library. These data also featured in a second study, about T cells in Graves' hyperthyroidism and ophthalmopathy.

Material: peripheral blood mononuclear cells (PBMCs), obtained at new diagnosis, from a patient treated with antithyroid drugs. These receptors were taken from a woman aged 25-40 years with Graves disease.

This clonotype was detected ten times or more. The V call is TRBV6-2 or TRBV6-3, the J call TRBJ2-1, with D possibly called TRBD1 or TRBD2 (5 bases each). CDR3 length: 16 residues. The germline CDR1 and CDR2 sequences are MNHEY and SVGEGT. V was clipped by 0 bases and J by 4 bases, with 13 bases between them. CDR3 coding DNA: TGTGCCAGCAGTTACTCCCTAACTAGGGGTTACAATGAGCAGTTCTTC. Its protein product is CASSYSLTRGYNEQFF.

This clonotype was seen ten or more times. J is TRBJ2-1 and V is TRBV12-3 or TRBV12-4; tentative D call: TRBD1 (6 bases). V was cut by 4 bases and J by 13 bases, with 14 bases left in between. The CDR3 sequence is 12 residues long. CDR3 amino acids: CASSSRRDIQFF. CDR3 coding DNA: TGTGCCAGCAGTTCTCGCCGGGACATTCAGTTCTTC.

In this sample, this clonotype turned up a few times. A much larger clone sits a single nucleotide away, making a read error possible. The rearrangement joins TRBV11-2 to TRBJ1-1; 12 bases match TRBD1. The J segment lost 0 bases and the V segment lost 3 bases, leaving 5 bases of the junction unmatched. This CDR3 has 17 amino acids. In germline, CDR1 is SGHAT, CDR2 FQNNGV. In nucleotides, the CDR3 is TGTGCCAGCAGCTTTGGGACAGGGGGCGCGATGAACACTGAAGCTTTCTTT. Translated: CASSFGTGGAMNTEAFF.

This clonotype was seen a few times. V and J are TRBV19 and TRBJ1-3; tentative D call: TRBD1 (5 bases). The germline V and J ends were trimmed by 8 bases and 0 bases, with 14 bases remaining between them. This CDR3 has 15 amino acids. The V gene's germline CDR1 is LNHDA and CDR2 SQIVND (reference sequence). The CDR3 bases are TGTGCCAGTCGGGCAGGGCAAATCTCTGGAAACACCATATATTTT. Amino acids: CASRAGQISGNTIYF.

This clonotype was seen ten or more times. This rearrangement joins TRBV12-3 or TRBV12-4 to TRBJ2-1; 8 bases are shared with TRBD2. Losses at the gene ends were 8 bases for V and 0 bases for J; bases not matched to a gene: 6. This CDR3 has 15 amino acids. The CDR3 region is CASVTGGPSYNEQFF. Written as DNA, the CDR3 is TGTGCCAGCGTTACGGGGGGGCCCTCCTACAATGAGCAGTTCTTC.

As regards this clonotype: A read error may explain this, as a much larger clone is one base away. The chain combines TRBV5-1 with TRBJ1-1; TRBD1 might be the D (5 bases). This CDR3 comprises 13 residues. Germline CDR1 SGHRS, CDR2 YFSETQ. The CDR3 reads CANSLERGTEAFF. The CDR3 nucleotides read TGCGCCAACAGCCTTGAGAGGGGCACTGAAGCTTTCTTT.

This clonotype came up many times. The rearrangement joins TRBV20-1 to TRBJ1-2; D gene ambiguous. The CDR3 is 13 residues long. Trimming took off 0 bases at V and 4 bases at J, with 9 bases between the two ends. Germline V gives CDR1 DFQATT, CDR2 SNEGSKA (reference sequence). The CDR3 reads CSARDRASYGYTF. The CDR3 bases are TGCAGTGCTAGAGATCGTGCCAGCTATGGCTACACCTTC.

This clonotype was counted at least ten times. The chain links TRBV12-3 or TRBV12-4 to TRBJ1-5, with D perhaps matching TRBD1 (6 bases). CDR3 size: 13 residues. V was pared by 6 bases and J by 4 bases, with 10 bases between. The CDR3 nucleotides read TGTGCCAGCAGCCCAGGGGATAATCAGCCCCAGCATTTT. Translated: CASSPGDNQPQHF.

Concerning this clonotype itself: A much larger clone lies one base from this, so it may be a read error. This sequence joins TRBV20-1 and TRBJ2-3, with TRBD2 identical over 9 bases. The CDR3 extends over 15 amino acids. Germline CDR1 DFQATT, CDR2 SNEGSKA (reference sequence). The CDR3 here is CSAPNPGLATWTRYF. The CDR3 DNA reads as TGCAGTGCTCCAAACCCCGGACTAGCGACCTGGACCCGGTACTTC.

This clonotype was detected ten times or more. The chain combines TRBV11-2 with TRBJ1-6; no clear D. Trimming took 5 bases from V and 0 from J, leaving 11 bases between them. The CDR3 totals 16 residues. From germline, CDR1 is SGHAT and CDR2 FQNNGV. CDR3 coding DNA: TGTGCCAGCAGCATGGACCCACGCTCCTATAATTCACCCCTCCACTTT. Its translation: CASSMDPRSYNSPLHF.

CDR3 DNA: TGTGCCAGCAGCTCGGGACAGCTTAATTCACCCCTCCACTTT. This gives the protein CASSSGQLNSPLHF. This chain connects TRBV5-4 to TRBJ1-6; 7 bases line up with TRBD1. The CDR3 sequence is 14 residues long. The trim removed 3 bases at V and 6 bases at J, leaving 3 bases unmatched. The germline gives CDR1 SGHNT, CDR2 YYREEE (reference sequence).

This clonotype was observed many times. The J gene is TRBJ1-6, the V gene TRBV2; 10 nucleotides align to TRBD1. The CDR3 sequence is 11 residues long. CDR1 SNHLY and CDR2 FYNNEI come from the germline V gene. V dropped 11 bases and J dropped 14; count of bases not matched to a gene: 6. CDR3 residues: CALGTGATLHF. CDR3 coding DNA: TGTGCCCTTGGGACAGGGGCTACCCTCCACTTT. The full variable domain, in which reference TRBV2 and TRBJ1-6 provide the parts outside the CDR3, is EPEVTQTPSHQVTQMGQEVILRCVPISNHLYFYWYRQILGQKVEFLVSFYNNEISEKSEIFDDQFSVERPDGSNFTLKIRSTKLEDSAMYFCALGTGATLHFGNGTRLTVT.

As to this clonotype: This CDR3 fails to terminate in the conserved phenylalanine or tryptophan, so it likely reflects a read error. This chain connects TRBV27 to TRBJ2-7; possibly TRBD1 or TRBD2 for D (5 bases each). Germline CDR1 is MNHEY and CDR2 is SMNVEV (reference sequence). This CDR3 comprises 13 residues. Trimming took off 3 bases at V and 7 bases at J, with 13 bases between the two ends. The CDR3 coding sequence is TGTGCCAGCAGTTTGTCGGGGCCTGGGGAGCAGTACCTC. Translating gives CASSLSGPGEQYL.

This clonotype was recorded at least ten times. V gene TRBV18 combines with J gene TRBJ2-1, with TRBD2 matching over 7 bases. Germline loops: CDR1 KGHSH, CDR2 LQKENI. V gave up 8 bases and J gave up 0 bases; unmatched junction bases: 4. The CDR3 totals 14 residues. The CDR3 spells CASSGGSSYNEQFF. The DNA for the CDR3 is TGTGCCAGCAGTGGCGGGAGCTCCTACAATGAGCAGTTCTTC.

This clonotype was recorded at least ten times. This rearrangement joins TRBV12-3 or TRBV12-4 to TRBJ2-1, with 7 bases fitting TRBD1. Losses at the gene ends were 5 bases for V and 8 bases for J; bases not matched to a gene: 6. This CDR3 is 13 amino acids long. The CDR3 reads CASSIQGGHEQFF. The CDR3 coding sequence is TGTGCCAGCAGTATCCAAGGGGGCCATGAGCAGTTCTTC.

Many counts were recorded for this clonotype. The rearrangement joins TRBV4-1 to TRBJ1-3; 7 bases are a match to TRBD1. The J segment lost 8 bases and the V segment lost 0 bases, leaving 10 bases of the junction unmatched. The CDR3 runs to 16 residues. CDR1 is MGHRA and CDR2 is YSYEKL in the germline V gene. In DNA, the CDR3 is TGCGCCAGCAGCCAAGATCAGGTGACAGGGAAGGACACCATATATTTT. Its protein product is CASSQDQVTGKDTIYF.

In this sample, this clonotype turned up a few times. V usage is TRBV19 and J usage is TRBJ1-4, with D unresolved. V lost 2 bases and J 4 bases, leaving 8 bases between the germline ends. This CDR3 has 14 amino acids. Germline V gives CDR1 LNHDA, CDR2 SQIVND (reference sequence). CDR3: CASSIRTNNEKLFF. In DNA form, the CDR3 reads TGTGCCAGTAGTATACGGACCAATAATGAAAAACTGTTTTTT.

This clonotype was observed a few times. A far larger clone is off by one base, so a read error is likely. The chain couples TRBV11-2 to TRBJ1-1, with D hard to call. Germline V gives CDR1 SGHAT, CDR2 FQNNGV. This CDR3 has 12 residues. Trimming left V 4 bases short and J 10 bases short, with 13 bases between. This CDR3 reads CASSSGAAAAFF. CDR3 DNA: TGTGCCAGCAGCTCCGGTGCGGCGGCAGCTTTCTTT. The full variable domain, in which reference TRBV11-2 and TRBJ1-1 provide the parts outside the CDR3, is EAGVAQSPRYKIIEKRQSVAFWCNPISGHATLYWYQQILGQGPKLLIQFQNNGVVDDSQLPKDRFSAERLKGVDSTLKIQPAKLEDSAVYLCASSSGAAAAFFGQGTRLTVV.

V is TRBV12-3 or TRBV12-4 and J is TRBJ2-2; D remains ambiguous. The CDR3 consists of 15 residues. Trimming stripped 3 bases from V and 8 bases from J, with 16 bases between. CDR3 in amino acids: CASSLSRRRRGELFF. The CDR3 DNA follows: TGTGCCAGCAGTTTGTCGCGTAGGAGACGGGGGGAGCTGTTTTTT.

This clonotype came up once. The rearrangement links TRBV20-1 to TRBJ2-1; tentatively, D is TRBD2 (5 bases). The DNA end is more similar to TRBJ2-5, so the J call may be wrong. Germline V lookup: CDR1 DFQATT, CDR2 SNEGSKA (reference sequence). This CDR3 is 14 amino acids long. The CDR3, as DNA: TGCAGTGCTAGAGAAGGACTTACGCAAGAGACCCAGTACTTC. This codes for CSAREGLTQETQYF.

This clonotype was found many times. This chain's CDR3 is CAISKTNTTGPSLPQHF. The CDR3, as DNA: TGTGCCATCAGTAAAACCAACACGACAGGTCCTTCTTTACCCCAGCATTTT. V and J are TRBV10-3 and TRBJ1-5; D is perhaps TRBD1 (6 bases). The CDR3 is made up of 17 amino acids. From germline, CDR1 is ENHRY and CDR2 SYGVKD. The germline V and J ends were trimmed by 5 bases and 10 bases, with 27 bases remaining between them.

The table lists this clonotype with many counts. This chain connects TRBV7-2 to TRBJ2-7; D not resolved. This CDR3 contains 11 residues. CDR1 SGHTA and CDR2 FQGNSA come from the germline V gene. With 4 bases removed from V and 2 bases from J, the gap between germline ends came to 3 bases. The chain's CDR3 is CASSSAYEQYF. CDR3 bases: TGTGCCAGCAGCTCCGCCTACGAGCAGTACTTC.

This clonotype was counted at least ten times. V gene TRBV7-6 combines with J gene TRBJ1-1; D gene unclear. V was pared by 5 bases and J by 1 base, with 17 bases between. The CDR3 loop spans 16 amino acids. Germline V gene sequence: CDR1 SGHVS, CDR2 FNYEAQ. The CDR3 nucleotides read TGTGCCAGCAGCCAGCAGGCGGGCAGATCGAACACTGAAGCTTTCTTT. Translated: CASSQQAGRSNTEAFF. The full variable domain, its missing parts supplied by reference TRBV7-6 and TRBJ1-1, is GAGVSQSPRYKVTKRGQDVALRCDPISGHVSLYWYRQALGQGPEFLTYFNYEAQQDKSGLPNDRFSAERPEGSISTLTIQRTEQRDSAMYRCASSQQAGRSNTEAFFGQGTRLTVV.

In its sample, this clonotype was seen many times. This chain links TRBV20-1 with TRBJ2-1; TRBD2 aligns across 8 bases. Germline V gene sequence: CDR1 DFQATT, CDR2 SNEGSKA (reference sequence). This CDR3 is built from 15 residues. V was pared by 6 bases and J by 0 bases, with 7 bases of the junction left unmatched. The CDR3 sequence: CSASERGNSYNEQFF. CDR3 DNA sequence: TGCAGTGCGTCGGAGCGGGGGAACTCCTACAATGAGCAGTTCTTC.

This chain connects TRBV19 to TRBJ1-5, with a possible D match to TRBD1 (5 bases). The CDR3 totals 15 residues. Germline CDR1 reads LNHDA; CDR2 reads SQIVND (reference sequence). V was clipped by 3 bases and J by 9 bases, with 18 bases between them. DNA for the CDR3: TGTGCCAGTAGTATCCCAGGACATGGCCGAGCGCCCCAGCATTTT. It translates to CASSIPGHGRAPQHF.

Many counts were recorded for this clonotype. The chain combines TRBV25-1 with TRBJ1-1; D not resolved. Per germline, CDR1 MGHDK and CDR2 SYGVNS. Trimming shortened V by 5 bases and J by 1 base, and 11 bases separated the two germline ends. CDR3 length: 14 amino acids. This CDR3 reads CASSPPWGNTEAFF. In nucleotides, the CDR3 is TGTGCCAGCAGTCCCCCCTGGGGGAACACTGAAGCTTTCTTT. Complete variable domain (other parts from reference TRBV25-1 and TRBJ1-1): EADIYQTPRYLVIGTGKKITLECSQTMGHDKMYWYQQDPGMELHLIHYSYGVNSTEKGDLSSESTVSRIRTEHFPLTLESARPSHTSQYLCASSPPWGNTEAFFGQGTRLTVV.

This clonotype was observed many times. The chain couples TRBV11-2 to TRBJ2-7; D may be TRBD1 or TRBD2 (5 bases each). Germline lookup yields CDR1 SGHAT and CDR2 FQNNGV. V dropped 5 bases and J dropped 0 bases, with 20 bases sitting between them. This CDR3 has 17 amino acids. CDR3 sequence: CASSGRAWGTVSYEQYF. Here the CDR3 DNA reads TGTGCCAGCAGCGGACGAGCTTGGGGGACGGTCTCCTACGAGCAGTACTTC.

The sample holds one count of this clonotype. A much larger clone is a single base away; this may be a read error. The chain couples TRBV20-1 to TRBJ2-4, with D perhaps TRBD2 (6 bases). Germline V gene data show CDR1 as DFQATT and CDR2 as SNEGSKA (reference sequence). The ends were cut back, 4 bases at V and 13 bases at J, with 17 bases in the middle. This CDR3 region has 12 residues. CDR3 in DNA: TGCAGTGCTAAGCAGGGAGGACGTGAGCAGTACTTC. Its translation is CSAKQGGREQYF.

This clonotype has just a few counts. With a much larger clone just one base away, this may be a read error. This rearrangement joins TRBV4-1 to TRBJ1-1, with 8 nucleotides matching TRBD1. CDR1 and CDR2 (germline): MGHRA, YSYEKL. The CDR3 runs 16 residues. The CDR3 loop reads CASGQLTGQGMTEAFF. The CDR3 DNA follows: TGCGCCAGCGGCCAACTAACAGGACAGGGTATGACTGAAGCTTTCTTT.

In DNA, the CDR3 is TGTGCCAGCAGCGTCATGAGCGGGACCTACAATGAGCAGTTCTTC. This encodes CASSVMSGTYNEQFF. The chain employs TRBV9 and TRBJ2-1; 7 bases map to TRBD2. Trimming took 2 bases from V and 2 from J; bases not matched to a gene: 4. The CDR3 is 15 residues long. Germline V CDR1 and CDR2: SGDLS, YYNGEE.

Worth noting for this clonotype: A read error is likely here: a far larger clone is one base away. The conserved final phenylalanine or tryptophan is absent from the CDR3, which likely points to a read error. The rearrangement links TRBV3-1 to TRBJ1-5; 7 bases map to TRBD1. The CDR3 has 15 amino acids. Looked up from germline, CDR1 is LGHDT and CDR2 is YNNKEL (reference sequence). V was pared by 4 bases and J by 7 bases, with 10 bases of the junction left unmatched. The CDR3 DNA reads TGTGCCAGCAGCCTCAAACAGGGGATCGGACAGCCCCAGCATTCT. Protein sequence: CASSLKQGIGQPQHS.

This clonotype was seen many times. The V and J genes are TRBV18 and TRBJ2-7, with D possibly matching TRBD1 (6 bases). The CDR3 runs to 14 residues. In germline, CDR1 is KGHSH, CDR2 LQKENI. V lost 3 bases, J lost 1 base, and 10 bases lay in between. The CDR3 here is CASSPGTRSYEQYF. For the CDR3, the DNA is TGTGCCAGCTCACCGGGGACACGGTCCTACGAGCAGTACTTC.